Listed below are T cell receptor beta chains from one sample, sequenced in a study of blood T cell repertoires in COVID-19. Clones were read by immunoSEQ multiplex PCR, and TCRdb kept only the in-frame ones, dropping some. The sample has 140,000 to 150,000 clones; 80% to 90% are singletons. The sample comprised peripheral blood. The receptors were gathered from a man aged 18 to 30 with COVID-19, enrolled during active disease. Both conserved end residues are part of each CDR3. Fields, in order: D gene, J gene, clone size, V gene, CDR3 DNA, CDR3 protein. A D gene is named only where the DNA matches it firmly. A clone size is listed for some rows: how often the clone was seen (once, few, many), or a class if it is expanded.

D: .
J: TRBJ2-3
size: .
V: TRBV5-1
DNA: TGCGCCAGCAGCTTGTACTCGGACGGGGGCACAGATACGCAGTATTTT
CDR3: CASSLYSDGGTDTQYF

D: TRBD1
J: TRBJ2-6
size: .
V: TRBV18
DNA: TGTGCCAGCTCACCCGAGTTGAGGACAGGGGGCTTTCTGGATGGGGCCAACGTCCTGACTTTC
CDR3: CASSPELRTGGFLDGANVLTF

D: TRBD2
J: TRBJ2-7
size: .
V: TRBV24-1
DNA: TGTGCCACCAGTGACGGGGGGGACTCCTACGAGCAGTACTTC
CDR3: CATSDGGDSYEQYF

D: TRBD1
J: TRBJ2-7
size: few
V: TRBV7-9
DNA: TGTGCCAGCAGCTTAGCTAGGACAGGGGCCTACGAGCAGTACTTC
CDR3: CASSLARTGAYEQYF

D: TRBD2
J: TRBJ2-7
size: .
V: TRBV27
DNA: TGTGCCAGCTCAAAGCGGGAGAGGGGGAACGAGCAGTACTTC
CDR3: CASSKRERGNEQYF

D: .
J: TRBJ2-5
size: .
V: TRBV4-2
DNA: TGTGCCAGCAGCCAAGGCGGCCAAGAGACCCAGTACTTC
CDR3: CASSQGGQETQYF

D: .
J: TRBJ2-2
size: .
V: TRBV19
DNA: TGTGCCAGTACCTGGGCCGAGTCCACCGGGGAGCTGTTTTTT
CDR3: CASTWAESTGELFF

D: .
J: TRBJ2-3
size: .
V: TRBV19
DNA: TGTGCCAGTAGTACCAGAGATACGCAGTATTTT
CDR3: CASSTRDTQYF

D: TRBD1
J: TRBJ1-1
size: few
V: TRBV6-6
DNA: TGTGCCAGCAGTTATAGGGGGCATGTCACTGAAGCTTTCTTT
CDR3: CASSYRGHVTEAFF

D: TRBD2
J: TRBJ2-5
size: .
V: TRBV13
DNA: TGTGCCAGCAGCTCGACTAGCGGGAGAGGAGAGACCCAGTACTTC
CDR3: CASSSTSGRGETQYF

D: TRBD2
J: TRBJ2-1
size: .
V: TRBV29-1
DNA: TGCAGCGACAGGACTAGCGGGAACGCCTACAATGAGCAGTTCTTC
CDR3: CSDRTSGNAYNEQFF

D: .
J: TRBJ2-1
size: .
V: TRBV24-1
DNA: TGTGCCACCAGTTCCATGGTTGCGTACAATGAGCAGTTCTTC
CDR3: CATSSMVAYNEQFF

D: TRBD2
J: TRBJ2-7
size: .
V: TRBV28
DNA: TGTGCCAGCAGTTACGGACTAGCGGGAGTTGTGGGAGAGCAGTACTTC
CDR3: CASSYGLAGVVGEQYF

D: .
J: TRBJ1-1
size: .
V: TRBV14
DNA: TGTGCCAGCAGCCTCTTAAACACTGAAGCTTTCTTT
CDR3: CASSLLNTEAFF

D: .
J: TRBJ1-5
size: .
V: TRBV6-2/TRBV6-3
DNA: TGTGCCAGCAGTTACCTCTATAGCAATCAGCCCCAGCATTTT
CDR3: CASSYLYSNQPQHF

D: TRBD1
J: TRBJ1-2
size: once
V: TRBV10-3
DNA: TGTGCCATCATGACGGACAGGGGACCCGCCGACTATGGCTACACCTTC
CDR3: CAIMTDRGPADYGYTF

D: .
J: TRBJ1-5
size: .
V: TRBV5-6
DNA: TGTGCCAGCAGCTTGGGGAGGGGACGCCAGCCCCAGCATTTT
CDR3: CASSLGRGRQPQHF

D: .
J: TRBJ1-1
size: .
V: TRBV19
DNA: TGTGCCAGTAGTAGTCAGGGATTGGACACTGAAGCTTTCTTT
CDR3: CASSSQGLDTEAFF

D: TRBD2
J: TRBJ2-1
size: .
V: TRBV11-3
DNA: TGTGCCAGCAGCTTAGGTCTGGGACTAGCGGGGAATGAGCAGTTCTTC
CDR3: CASSLGLGLAGNEQFF

D: .
J: TRBJ1-4
size: .
V: TRBV28
DNA: TGTGCCAGCAGTCCACCTGGTTCTCATGAAAAACTGCTTTTT
CDR3: CASSPPGSHEKLLF

D: TRBD1
J: TRBJ1-4
size: .
V: TRBV28
DNA: TGTGCCAGCAGTTCCCCCTTGGGACAGACTAATGAAAAACTGCTTTTT
CDR3: CASSSPLGQTNEKLLF

D: TRBD2
J: TRBJ2-5
size: .
V: TRBV28
DNA: TGTGCCAGCCGGCTAGCGGGAGAGACCCAGTACTTC
CDR3: CASRLAGETQYF

D: TRBD1
J: TRBJ1-4
size: .
V: TRBV5-1
DNA: TGCGCCAGCAGCTTGTCGCCCCCGACAGGGGGCCTTAATGAAAAACTGTTTTTT
CDR3: CASSLSPPTGGLNEKLFF

D: .
J: TRBJ1-2
size: .
V: TRBV18
DNA: TGTGCCAGCTCACCACCTTTTCGCGCGCGGGCCTATGGCTACACCTTC
CDR3: CASSPPFRARAYGYTF

D: .
J: TRBJ2-3
size: .
V: TRBV7-9
DNA: TGTGCCAGCAGATCCCTCGTAGGCGGGTTCACAGATACGCAGTATTTT
CDR3: CASRSLVGGFTDTQYF

D: .
J: TRBJ2-7
size: .
V: TRBV7-9
DNA: TGTGCCAGCAGCTTATGGGATGGGGGCGAGATCTACGAGCAGTACTTC
CDR3: CASSLWDGGEIYEQYF

D: .
J: TRBJ1-5
size: .
V: TRBV7-2
DNA: TGTGCCAGCAGCGAGGGTAACAATCAGCCCCAGCATTTT
CDR3: CASSEGNNQPQHF

D: TRBD2
J: TRBJ2-1
size: .
V: TRBV19
DNA: TGTGCCAGTAGTTTTCTAGCGGGAGGGGCAAATGAGCAGTTCTTC
CDR3: CASSFLAGGANEQFF

D: TRBD2
J: TRBJ2-1
size: .
V: TRBV11-3
DNA: TGTGCCAGCAGCTTAGGTCCGGCGGGAGAGGAGCAGTTCTTC
CDR3: CASSLGPAGEEQFF

D: .
J: TRBJ2-1
size: .
V: TRBV3-1/TRBV3-2
DNA: TGTGCCAGCAGCCAAGTGAGACTAGGCTACGAGCAGTTCTTC
CDR3: CASSQVRLGYEQFF

D: .
J: TRBJ1-2
size: once
V: TRBV24-1
DNA: TGTGCCACCAGTGACAAAAGCAACCCCTCTGGTGTCTACACCTTC
CDR3: CATSDKSNPSGVYTF

D: .
J: TRBJ2-3
size: .
V: TRBV11-3
DNA: TGTGCCAGCAGCTCCGGGTTTGCAGATACGCAGTATTTT
CDR3: CASSSGFADTQYF

D: .
J: TRBJ2-3
size: once
V: TRBV21-1
DNA: TGTGCCAGCCTCGGGTGGGGCGGGAGGGCCCCAGATACGCAGTATTTT
CDR3: CASLGWGGRAPDTQYF

D: .
J: TRBJ2-1
size: .
V: TRBV25-1
DNA: TGTGCCAGCAGTGAAGCGGCTGGTTTTGGGTCCTACAATGAGCAGTTCTTC
CDR3: CASSEAAGFGSYNEQFF

D: .
J: TRBJ2-1
size: few
V: TRBV27
DNA: TGTGCCAGCAGTTTCCAGGGGTCTCTGGAGCAGTTCTTC
CDR3: CASSFQGSLEQFF

D: TRBD2
J: TRBJ2-5
size: .
V: TRBV6-2/TRBV6-3
DNA: TGTGCCAGCAGCCCTGGACTAGCGATGGTGGAGACCCAGTACTTC
CDR3: CASSPGLAMVETQYF

D: TRBD2
J: TRBJ2-5
size: .
V: TRBV13
DNA: TGTGCCAGCAGCCCAGCGGGGGGGGAGACCCAGTACTTC
CDR3: CASSPAGGETQYF

D: TRBD1
J: TRBJ2-4
size: .
V: TRBV5-1
DNA: TGCGCCAGCAGCCACGGGACAGGGGAATCCAAAAACATTCAGTACTTC
CDR3: CASSHGTGESKNIQYF

D: TRBD1
J: TRBJ2-7
size: .
V: TRBV11-2
DNA: TGTGCCAGCAGGAGATTACAGGGGGGCTACGAGCAGTACTTC
CDR3: CASRRLQGGYEQYF

D: .
J: TRBJ2-7
size: .
V: TRBV3-1/TRBV3-2
DNA: TGTGCCAGCAGCCAAAAGGGCGACAGGTATTACGAGCAGTACTTC
CDR3: CASSQKGDRYYEQYF

D: TRBD2
J: TRBJ2-1
size: .
V: TRBV7-8
DNA: TGTGCCAGCAGCGCCCGACTAGCGGGACTCTACAATGAGCAGTTCTTC
CDR3: CASSARLAGLYNEQFF

D: .
J: TRBJ2-3
size: once
V: TRBV21-1
DNA: TGTGCCAGCAGCAAATGGCCCGGGACTAGCGGAGGGGGGGGTTACGGCACAGATACGCAGTATTTT
CDR3: CASSKWPGTSGGGGYGTDTQYF

D: .
J: TRBJ2-7
size: .
V: TRBV6-5
DNA: TGTGCCAGCAGAAACGCGCCCTACGAGCAGTACTTC
CDR3: CASRNAPYEQYF

D: .
J: TRBJ2-3
size: hyperexpanded
V: TRBV7-8
DNA: TGTGCCAGCAGCTTAGGTGGCAGGGGAACCGCAGATACGCAGTATTTT
CDR3: CASSLGGRGTADTQYF

D: .
J: TRBJ2-7
size: .
V: TRBV13
DNA: TGTGCCAGCAGCCTAGGGACGGACACCTACGAGCAGTACTTC
CDR3: CASSLGTDTYEQYF

D: TRBD2
J: TRBJ2-7
size: .
V: TRBV11-2
DNA: TGTGCCAGCAGATCGACTAGCGGGAACCCCTACGAGCAGTACTTC
CDR3: CASRSTSGNPYEQYF

D: .
J: TRBJ2-7
size: .
V: TRBV11-2
DNA: TGTGCCAGCAGCTTTCCAGGACAGCTGTCGGTCGTCTACGAGCAGTACTTC
CDR3: CASSFPGQLSVVYEQYF

D: .
J: TRBJ2-5
size: .
V: TRBV12-3/TRBV12-4
DNA: TGTGCCAGCACCTCGGGGGAGACCCAGTACTTC
CDR3: CASTSGETQYF

D: .
J: TRBJ1-1
size: .
V: TRBV3-1/TRBV3-2
DNA: TGTGCCAGCAGCCAAGATCGCAGGGCAGGGCTCACTGAAGCTTTCTTT
CDR3: CASSQDRRAGLTEAFF

D: TRBD2
J: TRBJ2-3
size: .
V: TRBV9
DNA: TGTGCCAGCAGTATACTAGCGGGAGTACGGGATACGCAGTATTTT
CDR3: CASSILAGVRDTQYF

D: .
J: TRBJ2-5
size: .
V: TRBV7-8
DNA: TGTGCCAGCAGCTTTGGGCAGCAAGAGACCCAGTACTTC
CDR3: CASSFGQQETQYF